This T cell receptor beta chain was sequenced for a study of regulatory T cells in long-lasting Graves disease. Study-level points and caveats: Lower TCR diversity was seen in persistent Graves' patients than in newly diagnosed ones.

CDR3-region Arm-PCR and iRepertoire HTBI primers produced the TCR beta libraries. One entry per CDR3 protein results from TCRdb running MiXCR on the multiplex PCR reads. The sample shows roughly 400,000 distinct CDR3 sequences, under 25% of them seen only once. At least ten counts were recorded for this clonotype. The antigen is unknown. Specified time point: persistent/refractory GD, antithyroid drugs over 5 years with positive TRAb. Researchers made the TCR library from RNA that was extracted from PBMCs. V gave up 0 bases and J gave up 8 bases, with 10 bases separating them. Germline lookup yields CDR1 SGHAT and CDR2 FQNNGV. The CDR3 contains 14 residues.

Material: peripheral blood mononuclear cells (PBMCs), obtained when the disease was refractory, from a patient treated with antithyroid drugs. This rearrangement joins TRBV11-2 to TRBJ1-4; maybe TRBD1 (5 bases). The receptor comes from a female donor with Graves disease. The CDR3 sequence: CASSLDGAGEKLFF. The CDR3 nucleotides read TGTGCCAGCAGCTTAGACGGGGCGGGGGAAAAACTGTTTTTT.